A single sample gave rise to the 7 T cell receptor beta chains below, sequenced in a study of T cell responses to AZD1222 COVID-19 vaccine. The protocol was immunoSEQ multiplex PCR, while the TCRdb copy is restricted to in-frame clones and leaves out a portion. This table holds over 85,000 clones, approximately 89% found once. The material sequenced was peripheral blood, taken 28 days after the second AZD1222 dose. These receptors came from an adult who received the AZD1222 COVID-19 vaccine.

This chain joins TRBV7-3 and TRBJ2-1; D not certain. The germline CDR1 and CDR2 sequences are SGHTA and FQGTGA. The CDR3 consists of 12 residues. Trimming shortened V by 4 bases and J by 4 bases, and 5 bases separated the two germline ends. The CDR3 loop is CASSSQYNEQFF. The CDR3, as DNA: TGTGCCAGCAGCTCCCAATACAATGAGCAGTTCTTC.

The chain links TRBV4-3 to TRBJ1-5; TRBD1 matches 9 bases. Trimming took 0 bases from V and 4 from J; bases not matched to a gene: 13. The length of the CDR3 is 19 residues. CDR1 is LGHNA and CDR2 is YSLEER in the germline V gene. The CDR3 coding sequence is TGCGCCAGCAGCCAAGATCCATCGGACAGGGGCGGGAGTAATCAGCCCCAGCATTTT. This encodes CASSQDPSDRGGSNQPQHF.

The CDR3 reads CASSSGTDNEKLFF. DNA of the CDR3: TGTGCCAGCAGCTCCGGGACAGATAATGAAAAACTGTTTTTT. This chain links TRBV11-1 with TRBJ1-4; the match to TRBD1 covers 7 bases. The CDR3 is 14 amino acids. The germline V gene has CDR1 SGHAT and CDR2 FQDESV (reference sequence). The trim removed 4 bases at V and 4 bases at J, leaving 3 bases unmatched.

The gene calls are TRBV5-4 and TRBJ1-5; no clear D gene. The CDR3 is 14 amino acids. Trimming took off 0 bases at V and 5 bases at J, with 9 bases between the two ends. Germline V gene data show CDR1 as SGHNT and CDR2 as YYREEE (reference sequence). DNA of the CDR3: TGTGCCAGCAGCTTGGATCCCGAGTATCAGCCCCAGCATTTT. Amino acid sequence: CASSLDPEYQPQHF.

This clone was seen a handful of times. This rearrangement joins TRBV23-1 to TRBJ2-7; a possible D gene is TRBD2 (5 bases). TRBV23-1 is an ORF, and what it does is uncertain. V was shortened by 11 bases and J by 7 bases, with 27 bases between the two germline ends. The CDR3 covers 15 residues. The CDR3: CAGPLRWGVGKEQYV. CDR3 DNA: TGCGCCGGCCCCTTGAGGTGGGGAGTAGGAAAAGAGCAGTACGTC.

V is TRBV5-6 and J is TRBJ2-7, with D tentatively TRBD1 (6 bases). Trimming shortened V by 5 bases and J by 3 bases, and 15 bases separated the two germline ends. From germline, CDR1 is SGHDT and CDR2 YYEEEE. The CDR3 runs 14 residues. The CDR3 region is CASRSQGSIYEQYF. CDR3 coding DNA: TGTGCCAGCAGATCACAGGGTTCGATCTACGAGCAGTACTTC.

The chain carries TRBV29-1 and TRBJ1-2, with D unclear. The ends were cut back, 5 bases at V and 0 bases at J, with 13 bases in the middle. This CDR3 spans 14 amino acids. Germline values: CDR1 SQVTM, CDR2 ANQGSEA. The CDR3 loop reads CSVYTEKSNYGYTF. The CDR3 DNA reads as TGCAGCGTTTATACAGAAAAGTCTAACTATGGCTACACCTTC.